Below are 19 T cell receptor beta chains sequenced from a single sample in a study of OX40 agonist ivuxolimab in advanced cancers. Clones were sequenced by immunoSEQ multiplex PCR, and TCRdb holds only the in-frame ones, with some missing. The repertoire holds nearly 70,000 clones, with more than 80% as singletons. The source material was CD4+ or CD8+ T cells sorted from blood, sampled in a trial of the OX40 agonist ivuxolimab. Every receptor here comes from an adult with an advanced solid tumor such as melanoma, head and neck, liver or kidney cancer.

The chain links TRBV6-1 to TRBJ1-3; D may be TRBD1 (6 bases). V shed 6 bases and J shed 4 bases, with 16 bases lying between them. In germline, CDR1 is MNHNS, CDR2 SASEGT. CDR3 length: 15 residues. The CDR3 here is CASRDSGQLGNTIYF. CDR3 nucleotides: TGTGCCAGCAGAGACAGTGGACAGCTGGGAAACACCATATATTTT.

This chain links TRBV23-1 with TRBJ1-1; 7 bases line up with TRBD1. Being an ORF, TRBV23-1 has a function that is uncertain. V shed 6 bases, J shed 3 bases, and the junction held 4 bases outside the gene matches. The length of the CDR3 is 13 residues. CDR3 in DNA: TGCGCCAGCAGACAGGGGCGGGACACTGAAGCTTTCTTT. Its protein is CASRQGRDTEAFF.

The chain recombines TRBV30 with TRBJ1-1; D is perhaps TRBD1 (5 bases). CDR1 is GTSNPN, CDR2 SVGIG, per germline (reference sequence). The CDR3 consists of 13 residues. Trimming removed 4 bases from V and 4 bases from J, with 13 bases in between. CDR3 residues: CAWTLYQGTEAFF. CDR3 bases: TGTGCCTGGACCTTGTACCAGGGCACTGAAGCTTTCTTT.

This clone was seen once. The V and J genes are TRBV18 and TRBJ2-7, with D uncertain. Per the germline V gene, CDR1 is KGHSH and CDR2 is LQKENI. Trimming shortened V by 0 bases and J by 5 bases, and 11 bases separated the two germline ends. The CDR3 contains 14 residues. The CDR3 reads CASSPPSIQDEQYF. The CDR3 DNA is TGTGCCAGCTCACCACCTTCAATCCAAGACGAGCAGTACTTC.

The chain combines TRBV19 with TRBJ1-6, with TRBD1 identical over 9 bases. The CDR3 runs to 16 residues. CDR1 and CDR2 (germline): LNHDA, SQIVND (reference sequence). The J segment lost 9 bases and the V segment lost 3 bases, leaving 9 bases of the junction unmatched. The CDR3 protein is CASSIPGQGGLSPLHF. In DNA, the CDR3 is TGTGCCAGTAGTATCCCGGGACAGGGAGGACTTTCACCCCTCCACTTT. Combining the CDR3 with reference TRBV19 and TRBJ1-6 gives the whole variable domain DGGITQSPKYLFRKEGQNVTLSCEQNLNHDAMYWYRQDPGQGLRLIYYSQIVNDFQKGDIAEGYSVSREKKESFPLTVTSAQKNPTAFYLCASSIPGQGGLSPLHFGNGTRLTVT.

This clone occurred a few times. In DNA form, the CDR3 reads TGTGCCCTCGGACCCTCCTACGAGCAGTACTTC. Translation gives CALGPSYEQYF. The chain couples TRBV10-3 to TRBJ2-7; D unresolved. V dropped 11 bases and J dropped 0 bases, with 8 bases sitting between them. CDR1 is ENHRY and CDR2 is SYGVKD in the germline V gene. The CDR3 has 11 amino acids.

This sequence joins TRBV6-5 and TRBJ1-1; D unclear. Trimming took 7 bases from V and 5 from J, leaving 8 bases between them. Per germline, CDR1 MNHEY and CDR2 SVGAGI. CDR3 length equals 11 residues. The DNA for the CDR3 is TGTGCCAGCACTGAGGGTACTGAAGCTTTCTTT. This encodes CASTEGTEAFF.

This clone was observed once. The chain combines TRBV5-1 with TRBJ2-2; 7 bases map to TRBD1. The junction had 5 bases not matched to a gene; V was cut back by 4 bases and J by 5 bases. The CDR3 length is 14 residues. In germline, CDR1 is SGHRS, CDR2 YFSETQ. The CDR3 coding sequence is TGCGCCAGCAGCACAGGGGTGCGGACCGGGGAGCTGTTTTTT. It is translated as CASSTGVRTGELFF.

This rearrangement joins TRBV6-1 to TRBJ1-2; D uncertain. The germline CDR1 and CDR2 sequences are MNHNS and SASEGT. This CDR3 contains 12 residues. Between the trimmed V and J ends, which lost 7 bases and 2 bases, there was a span of 8 bases. The CDR3 loop reads CASKLHNYGYTF. Written as DNA, the CDR3 is TGTGCCAGCAAACTACACAACTATGGCTACACCTTC.

This clone was picked up a small number of times. V is TRBV4-1 and J is TRBJ1-2; D possibly corresponds to TRBD1 (5 bases). CDR1 is MGHRA and CDR2 is YSYEKL in the germline V gene. Trimming pared 0 bases from V and 4 bases from J, leaving 21 bases between. CDR3 length: 18 residues. DNA for the CDR3: TGCGCCAGCAGCCAAGATGGGGGGACGGCGGCGTTGGTCTATGGCTACACCTTC. Protein sequence: CASSQDGGTAALVYGYTF.

This chain uses TRBV4-1 with TRBJ1-1; TRBD1 is a possible D gene (6 bases). CDR1 MGHRA and CDR2 YSYEKL come from the germline V gene. V lost 1 base and J 5 bases, leaving 14 bases between the germline ends. The CDR3 extends over 15 amino acids. CDR3 in DNA: TGCGCCAGCAGCCAAGCAACAGGGAGGGTAACTGAAGCTTTCTTT. It specifies CASSQATGRVTEAFF.

CDR3 residues: CASSSGTGPTDTQYF. DNA of the CDR3: TGTGCCAGCAGCTCTGGGACAGGACCAACAGATACGCAGTATTTT. The chain carries TRBV7-9 and TRBJ2-3; the match to TRBD1 covers 8 bases. The CDR3 is 15 amino acids. The V gene end was trimmed by 4 bases and the J gene end by 3 bases; junction bases not matched to a gene: 6. Germline V gives CDR1 SEHNR, CDR2 FQNEAQ (reference sequence).

This chain links TRBV4-2 with TRBJ2-1, with 7 positions matching TRBD2. Germline V gene data show CDR1 as LGHNA and CDR2 as YNFKEQ. V shed 1 base, J shed 1 base, and the junction held 4 bases outside the gene matches. The CDR3 runs 16 residues. The DNA of the CDR3 is TGTGCCAGCAGCCAAGGTCTAGCGGTTTCCTACAATGAGCAGTTCTTC. This sequence encodes CASSQGLAVSYNEQFF.

This chain uses TRBV6-6 with TRBJ1-2; D unclear. The CDR3 runs 13 residues. Germline V gene data show CDR1 as MNHNY and CDR2 as SVGAGI (reference sequence). V lost 5 bases to trimming and J lost 4 bases, with 11 bases between them. The CDR3 reads CASSLRDSYGYTF. The CDR3 nucleotides are TGTGCCAGCAGTCTCCGGGATTCCTATGGCTACACCTTC.

The chain recombines TRBV11-2 with TRBJ2-7; 10 bases are shared with TRBD1. Germline assignment: CDR1 SGHAT and CDR2 FQNNGV. The CDR3 extends over 16 amino acids. J lost 1 base, V lost 4 bases, and 7 bases had no gene match. The CDR3 reads CASSSATGGASYEQYF. CDR3 in DNA: TGTGCCAGCAGCTCCGCGACAGGGGGCGCATCCTACGAGCAGTACTTC. Looking up the rest from reference TRBV11-2 and TRBJ2-7 gives the full variable domain: EAGVAQSPRYKIIEKRQSVAFWCNPISGHATLYWYQQILGQGPKLLIQFQNNGVVDDSQLPKDRFSAERLKGVDSTLKIQPAKLEDSAVYLCASSSATGGASYEQYFGPGTRLTVT.

The V gene is TRBV11-2, the J gene TRBJ1-1; D is unclear. Trimming cost V 3 bases and J 1 base, with 6 bases left between them. Germline CDR1 is SGHAT and CDR2 is FQNNGV. The CDR3 has 13 residues. CDR3 loop: CASSFSENTEAFF. CDR3 DNA: TGTGCCAGCAGCTTCTCCGAGAACACTGAAGCTTTCTTT.

The gene calls are TRBV5-4 and TRBJ2-5, with D possibly being TRBD1 or TRBD2 (6 bases each). Germline CDR1 SGHNT, CDR2 YYREEE (reference sequence). The CDR3 is 14 residues long. V gave up 6 bases and J gave up 3 bases, with 15 bases separating them. CDR3 in amino acids: CASKEGGEKETQYF. The CDR3 coding sequence is TGTGCCAGCAAGGAGGGGGGAGAAAAAGAGACCCAGTACTTC.

This sequence joins TRBV7-3 and TRBJ2-2; no firm D call. The CDR3 covers 14 residues. Trimming took off 5 bases at V and 0 bases at J, with 7 bases between the two ends. Per the germline V gene, CDR1 is SGHTA and CDR2 is FQGTGA. Here the CDR3 DNA reads TGTGCCAGCAGCCCAAAGTCGAACACCGGGGAGCTGTTTTTT. It yields the protein CASSPKSNTGELFF.

This clone was counted once. The chain uses TRBV7-9 and TRBJ2-7, with 10 bases identical to TRBD1. The CDR3 loop spans 15 amino acids. V dropped 5 bases and J dropped 6; count of bases not matched to a gene: 10. Germline-derived CDR1 and CDR2 are SEHNR and FQNEAQ (reference sequence). Here the CDR3 reads CASSQLTGGISEQYF. CDR3 nucleotides: TGTGCCAGCAGCCAACTGACAGGGGGCATCAGCGAGCAGTACTTC. Based on the CDR3 plus reference TRBV7-9 and TRBJ2-7, the full variable domain is DTGVSQNPRHKITKRGQNVTFRCDPISEHNRLYWYRQTLGQGPEFLTYFQNEAQLEKSRLLSDRFSAERPKGSFSTLEIQRTEQGDSAMYLCASSQLTGGISEQYFGPGTRLTVT.